Given below is one TCR beta chain in context. Its antigen has not been determined. Qualities for individual bases were not recorded, and no much larger clone is one base off. V lost 0 bases and J lost 4 bases, and the count of bases not matched to a germline gene is 0. The germline V gene encodes CDR1 SGHRS and CDR2 YFSETQ. Its CDR3 holds 13 amino acids, cysteine through phenylalanine. Only the CDR3 DNA stays, 39 bases, in frame from base 1. The library was obtained by the immunoSEQ multiplex PCR assay. The authors' analysis ran thus. Repertoire overlap between subsets was quantified using the Chao-Jaccard similarity index and counts of shared clonotypes. TCRdb re-hosts the immuneACCESS table, in-frame sequences only. Its copies lack some clones; in the studies checked, an unresolved V gene accounts for under half of them, and the cause for the rest is not known. That table supplies the V and J calls and clone size; D and trimming were determined from the DNA. The sample contains about 75,000 clones, 83% of them found a single time. The top ten hold approximately 0.6% of the sample.

These data originate in a study of CD4 T cell repertoires in COVID-19 (dated by TCRdb to about 2021). Context from the whole study: To analyze cross-reactivity, the CFSE-low cells were expanded with IL-2 for under 11 days and then labeled again and restimulated with spike proteins from other coronaviruses. The study characterized naturally processed CD4+ T cell responses to SARS-CoV-2 spike and nucleoprotein in COVID-19-recovered individuals, using TCR Vbeta sequencing to assess clonal composition. TCR Vbeta repertoire analysis of SARS-CoV-2-reactive T cells was conducted at the subset level in a few recovered individuals.

Overall results and qualifications from the work: Several of the most expanded SARS-CoV-2-reactive clonotypes were present in two or all three memory subsets, which suggests intraclonal diversification. Consistent with cross-reactivity, between about 6.5 and 26% of SARS-CoV-2 clonotypes also showed up in secondary cultures stimulated with SARS-CoV and/or HKU1 spike.

The meaning of the sample's time point label: sample from a COVID-19-recovered individual after infection. Patients who had recovered from mild-to-severe COVID-19 served as donors. Memory T cell samples that were not cultured went straight to sequencing right after ex vivo isolation. CD4+ total memory, central memory, effector memory and circulating T follicular helper cells were isolated from peripheral blood mononuclear cells. This material consisted of CD4+ T cells from peripheral blood, taken after recovery from COVID-19. The chain uses TRBV5-1 and TRBJ1-2; a stretch of 7 junction bases matches TRBD1. This receptor was obtained from a human donor who had COVID-19. The CDR3 sequence is CASSLDRGYGYTF. The nucleotides read TGCGCCAGCAGCTTGGACAGGGGCTATGGCTACACCTTC.